This is a list of T cell receptor beta chains from one sample in a study of human T cells and chemical hapten exposure. Each CDR3 protein is one row after TCRdb ran MiXCR on the RACE reads. The sample shows over 300,000 distinct CDR3 sequences, approximately 5.1% of them seen only once. The source was whole blood, collected in connection with sensitization to the hapten diphenylcyclopropenone (DPC). Every receptor here comes from a woman between 45 and 65 years old with alopecia areata. Some clones in this sample may be carry-over from other donors' samples. Both conserved end residues are part of each CDR3. The D gene is left open where the match is weak. The listing skips clone size in some rows; elsewhere it reads once, few, many or a size class.

j_call: TRBJ2-1
v_call: TRBV5-1
clone_size: few
d_call: TRBD1
cdr3_aa: CASSFPDRADEQFF
cdr3_nt: TGCGCCAGCAGCTTCCCGGACAGGGCGGATGAGCAGTTCTTC

j_call: TRBJ2-4
v_call: TRBV6-2/TRBV6-3
clone_size: many
d_call: -
cdr3_aa: CASMRDSGNIQYF
cdr3_nt: TGTGCCAGCATGAGGGATTCTGGCAACATTCAGTACTTC

j_call: TRBJ2-3
v_call: TRBV7-2
clone_size: few
d_call: -
cdr3_aa: CASSLALRDPDTQYF
cdr3_nt: TGTGCCAGCAGCTTAGCCTTGCGGGACCCAGATACGCAGTATTTT

j_call: TRBJ1-1
v_call: TRBV7-2
clone_size: few
d_call: -
cdr3_aa: CASSSVWGRDTEAFF
cdr3_nt: TGTGCCAGCAGTTCCGTGTGGGGCAGGGACACTGAAGCTTTCTTT

j_call: TRBJ2-1
v_call: TRBV25-1
clone_size: -
d_call: -
cdr3_aa: CAQPNEQFF
cdr3_nt: TGTGCCCAGCCCAATGAGCAGTTCTTC

j_call: TRBJ2-3
v_call: TRBV12-3/TRBV12-4
clone_size: many
d_call: -
cdr3_aa: CASLRKRPAYDTQYF
cdr3_nt: TGTGCCAGCCTCCGCAAACGGCCAGCTTACGATACGCAGTATTTT

j_call: TRBJ2-4
v_call: TRBV7-2
clone_size: -
d_call: TRBD2
cdr3_aa: CASSLEVAGGPRNIQYF
cdr3_nt: TGTGCCAGCAGCTTAGAAGTAGCGGGAGGGCCTCGAAACATTCAGTACTTC

j_call: TRBJ2-1
v_call: TRBV2
clone_size: few
d_call: TRBD2
cdr3_aa: CASSGTSGQFF
cdr3_nt: TGTGCCAGCAGTGGGACTAGCGGGCAGTTCTTC

j_call: TRBJ1-3
v_call: TRBV7-2
clone_size: -
d_call: -
cdr3_aa: CASSPTVSSGNTIYF
cdr3_nt: TGTGCCAGCAGCCCTACGGTTTCCTCTGGAAACACCATATATTTT

j_call: TRBJ1-5
v_call: TRBV15
clone_size: many
d_call: -
cdr3_aa: CATSRANRVNQPQHF
cdr3_nt: TGTGCCACCAGCAGAGCCAACAGGGTTAATCAGCCCCAGCATTTT

j_call: TRBJ1-2
v_call: TRBV12-3/TRBV12-4
clone_size: few
d_call: -
cdr3_aa: CASTKLGFGYTF
cdr3_nt: TGTGCCAGCACCAAGCTAGGGTTTGGCTACACCTTC

j_call: TRBJ2-7
v_call: TRBV28
clone_size: few
d_call: TRBD2
cdr3_aa: CASRPQAGGPGEQYF
cdr3_nt: TGTGCCAGCAGACCCCAAGCGGGAGGGCCAGGCGAGCAGTACTTC

j_call: TRBJ2-3
v_call: TRBV27
clone_size: few
d_call: -
cdr3_aa: CASSLGGRHSTDTQYF
cdr3_nt: TGTGCCAGCAGTTTAGGGGGCAGACACAGCACAGATACGCAGTATTTT

j_call: TRBJ2-2
v_call: TRBV29-1
clone_size: many
d_call: -
cdr3_aa: CSGRGRFGELFF
cdr3_nt: TGCAGCGGGAGGGGGCGATTCGGGGAGCTGTTTTTT

j_call: TRBJ2-6
v_call: TRBV28
clone_size: many
d_call: TRBD1
cdr3_aa: CASRGPGQGVSGANVLTF
cdr3_nt: TGTGCCAGCAGAGGACCGGGACAGGGCGTCTCTGGGGCCAACGTCCTGACTTTC

j_call: TRBJ2-1
v_call: TRBV11-3
clone_size: few
d_call: TRBD2
cdr3_aa: CASSHAGGSYNEQFF
cdr3_nt: TGTGCCAGCAGCCACGCGGGAGGATCCTACAATGAGCAGTTCTTC

j_call: TRBJ1-2
v_call: TRBV6-1
clone_size: few
d_call: TRBD1
cdr3_aa: CASRLDRGLTGYTF
cdr3_nt: TGTGCCAGCAGACTTGACAGGGGGTTAACTGGCTACACCTTC

j_call: TRBJ2-1
v_call: TRBV3-1
clone_size: many
d_call: -
cdr3_aa: CASSQAGRNEQFF
cdr3_nt: TGTGCCAGCAGCCAAGCCGGAAGGAATGAGCAGTTCTTC

j_call: TRBJ1-5
v_call: TRBV12-3/TRBV12-4
clone_size: few
d_call: TRBD1
cdr3_aa: CASSRDRGSGNQPQHF
cdr3_nt: TGTGCCAGCAGTCGGGACAGGGGTTCTGGCAATCAGCCCCAGCATTTT

j_call: TRBJ1-3
v_call: TRBV4-1
clone_size: -
d_call: TRBD1
cdr3_aa: CASSQTLGTGAGNTIYF
cdr3_nt: TGCGCCAGCAGCCAGACCCTTGGGACAGGGGCTGGAAACACCATATATTTT

j_call: TRBJ2-3
v_call: TRBV4-1
clone_size: -
d_call: TRBD1
cdr3_aa: CASSQVGRGRRTDTQYF
cdr3_nt: TGCGCCAGCAGCCAAGTTGGCAGGGGGCGAAGAACAGATACGCAGTATTTT

j_call: TRBJ2-1
v_call: TRBV27
clone_size: few
d_call: TRBD1
cdr3_aa: CASSLTGALEQFF
cdr3_nt: TGTGCCAGCAGTCTGACAGGGGCCCTTGAGCAGTTCTTC

j_call: TRBJ2-3
v_call: TRBV5-1
clone_size: many
d_call: TRBD2
cdr3_aa: CASRLSGSSGDTQYF
cdr3_nt: TGCGCCAGCCGCCTTAGCGGGAGCTCGGGAGATACGCAGTATTTT

j_call: TRBJ2-3
v_call: TRBV5-1
clone_size: -
d_call: -
cdr3_aa: CASSFPRDPGRDTQYF
cdr3_nt: TGCGCCAGCAGCTTTCCCCGGGACCCGGGAAGGGATACGCAGTATTTT

j_call: TRBJ1-6
v_call: TRBV2
clone_size: -
d_call: -
cdr3_aa: CASSVRRGAGYNSPLHF
cdr3_nt: TGTGCCAGCAGTGTGAGGAGGGGCGCTGGCTATAATTCACCCCTCCACTTT

j_call: TRBJ2-5
v_call: TRBV6-5
clone_size: many
d_call: TRBD2
cdr3_aa: CASSPRLSGGPTQYF
cdr3_nt: TGTGCCAGCAGCCCTAGGCTTAGCGGGGGTCCAACCCAGTACTTC

j_call: TRBJ1-5
v_call: TRBV6-5
clone_size: few
d_call: -
cdr3_aa: CASSYRRSNQPQHF
cdr3_nt: TGTGCCAGCAGTTACCGCAGGTCCAATCAGCCCCAGCATTTT

j_call: TRBJ2-1
v_call: TRBV4-1
clone_size: many
d_call: -
cdr3_aa: CASSQVGNEQFF
cdr3_nt: TGCGCCAGCAGCCAAGTTGGCAATGAGCAGTTCTTC

j_call: TRBJ2-7
v_call: TRBV10-3
clone_size: many
d_call: TRBD2
cdr3_aa: CAISETSGGAYEQYF
cdr3_nt: TGTGCCATCAGTGAAACTAGCGGGGGGGCCTACGAGCAGTACTTC

j_call: TRBJ2-7
v_call: TRBV5-5
clone_size: many
d_call: -
cdr3_aa: CASSSDTGPYEQYF
cdr3_nt: TGTGCCAGCAGCTCGGACACGGGACCTTACGAGCAGTACTTC

j_call: TRBJ2-7
v_call: TRBV7-9
clone_size: few
d_call: -
cdr3_aa: CASSPRDLVTYEQYF
cdr3_nt: TGTGCCAGCAGCCCCCGGGACCTCGTCACCTACGAGCAGTACTTC

j_call: TRBJ1-1
v_call: TRBV6-6
clone_size: many
d_call: -
cdr3_aa: CASSYPEGGAFF
cdr3_nt: TGTGCCAGCAGTTACCCGGAGGGCGGAGCTTTCTTT

j_call: TRBJ2-1
v_call: TRBV13
clone_size: few
d_call: TRBD1
cdr3_aa: CASSFKTGDGIDEQFF
cdr3_nt: TGTGCCAGCAGCTTTAAGACAGGGGATGGAATCGATGAGCAGTTCTTC

j_call: TRBJ2-7
v_call: TRBV28
clone_size: many
d_call: -
cdr3_aa: CASRRPQKNNEQYF
cdr3_nt: TGTGCCAGCAGACGGCCACAGAAGAACAACGAGCAGTACTTC

j_call: TRBJ2-3
v_call: TRBV20-1
clone_size: many
d_call: -
cdr3_aa: CSAEAGWIDTQYF
cdr3_nt: TGCAGTGCAGAGGCGGGATGGATAGATACGCAGTATTTT

j_call: TRBJ1-5
v_call: TRBV28
clone_size: many
d_call: TRBD1
cdr3_aa: CASSLGTGVNQPQHF
cdr3_nt: TGTGCCAGCAGTTTAGGGACAGGGGTTAATCAGCCCCAGCATTTT

j_call: TRBJ1-1
v_call: TRBV28
clone_size: many
d_call: -
cdr3_aa: CASSFIVNTEAFF
cdr3_nt: TGTGCCAGCAGTTTCATCGTGAACACTGAAGCTTTCTTT

j_call: TRBJ2-7
v_call: TRBV7-9
clone_size: many
d_call: -
cdr3_aa: CASSSPGAYEQYF
cdr3_nt: TGTGCCAGCAGCTCTCCCGGGGCCTACGAGCAGTACTTC